The next 7 T cell receptor beta chains were all read from a single sample in a study of blood T cell repertoires in COVID-19. TCRdb's table, derived via immunoSEQ multiplex PCR, lists solely in-frame clones and lacks some. The repertoire holds 70,000 to 95,000 clones, 80% to 95% seen once, with roughly 5.9% in the top ten. The sample comprised peripheral blood. These TCRs come from a woman aged 55-69 years with active COVID-19.

The chain employs TRBV9 and TRBJ2-3, with 12 positions matching TRBD2. The CDR3 length is 16 residues. Germline CDR1 and CDR2: SGDLS and YYNGEE. V lost 3 bases to trimming and J lost 5 bases; unmatched junction nucleotides: 7. The CDR3 sequence: CASSATSGGGGDTQYF. For the CDR3, the DNA is TGTGCCAGCAGCGCGACTAGCGGGGGCGGGGGAGATACGCAGTATTTT. The complete variable domain, with remaining parts taken from reference TRBV9 and TRBJ2-3, reads DSGVTQTPKHLITATGQRVTLRCSPRSGDLSVYWYQQSLDQGLQFLIQYYNGEERAKGNILERFSAQQFPDLHSELNLSSLELGDSALYFCASSATSGGGGDTQYFGPGTRLTVL.

This rearrangement joins TRBV4-3 to TRBJ1-2, with D unclear. The germline CDR1 and CDR2 sequences are LGHNA and YSLEER. CDR3 length: 15 residues. V was trimmed by 1 base and J by 4 bases, leaving 13 bases between them. CDR3 in DNA: TGCGCCAGCAGCCAAGCTCTGCAAACTAGCTATGGCTACACCTTC. Translation gives CASSQALQTSYGYTF.

This clone was picked up a small number of times. The chain links TRBV5-1 to TRBJ2-7; perhaps TRBD1 as D (5 bases). Germline assignment: CDR1 SGHRS and CDR2 YFSETQ. The CDR3 consists of 13 residues. Trimming removed 4 bases at V and 3 bases at J, with 11 bases between. CDR3 in DNA: TGCGCCAGCAGCCATACGACAGTCTACGAGCAGTACTTC. Amino acids: CASSHTTVYEQYF. Filled out from reference TRBV5-1 and TRBJ2-7, the complete variable domain reads KAGVTQTPRYLIKTRGQQVTLSCSPISGHRSVSWYQQTPGQGLQFLFEYFSETQRNKGNFPGRFSGRQFSNSRSEMNVSTLELGDSALYLCASSHTTVYEQYFGPGTRLTVT.

The V and J genes are TRBV6-6 and TRBJ1-4; 8 nucleotides agree with TRBD1. After removal of 5 bases from V and 0 bases from J, the junction contained 11 bases not matched to a gene. From germline, CDR1 is MNHNY and CDR2 SVGAGI (reference sequence). The CDR3 contains 18 residues. CDR3 sequence reads: CASSRRGQGGPTNEKLFF. The CDR3, as DNA: TGTGCCAGCAGTCGCAGGGGGCAGGGGGGGCCAACTAATGAAAAACTGTTTTTT.

This chain links TRBV7-8 with TRBJ2-3; TRBD1 might be the D (6 bases). Germline loops: CDR1 SGHVS, CDR2 FQNEAQ. V lost 5 bases and J 4 bases, leaving 13 bases between the germline ends. The CDR3 spans 14 residues. CDR3 DNA: TGTGCCAGCAGCCGTTCCAGGGGCCCAGATACGCAGTATTTT. It yields the protein CASSRSRGPDTQYF.

The chain couples TRBV19 to TRBJ1-6; possibly TRBD1 for D (6 bases). This CDR3 has 15 residues. V dropped 1 base and J dropped 7 bases, with 11 bases sitting between them. CDR1 is LNHDA, CDR2 SQIVND, per germline (reference sequence). CDR3 amino acids: CASSIGGGRNSPLHF. CDR3 coding DNA: TGTGCCAGTAGTATAGGGGGGGGGCGAAATTCACCCCTCCACTTT.

The chain combines TRBV11-3 with TRBJ1-4, with D tentatively TRBD1 (5 bases). Trimming left V 5 bases short and J 5 bases short, with 18 bases between. Germline assignment: CDR1 SGHNT and CDR2 YENEEA. The CDR3 has 16 amino acids. The CDR3 DNA sequence: TGTGCCAGCAGCCCTAGTAAAGGGGCCTTAAATGAAAAACTGTTTTTT. Amino acids: CASSPSKGALNEKLFF.